The clone carrying this T cell receptor (beta chain) was recorded many times. Antigen unknown. The record originates from a study of T cells in Graves' hyperthyroidism and ophthalmopathy. Whole-study results and caveats: Blood also showed most of the thyroid clonotypes that were expanded above 0.001.

Diagnosis relied on clinical symptoms, serum thyroxine and TRAb, thyroid ultrasound and orbital computed tomography. The germline V gene has CDR1 MNHEY and CDR2 SMNVEV (reference sequence). Trimming took 8 bases from V and 2 from J, leaving 13 bases between them. The CDR3 is made up of 14 amino acids. Using RNA transcripts as the source, TCR beta CDR3 regions were amplified. The study used the HTBI primer set for a first-round RT-PCR of the TCR CDR3. One entry per CDR3 protein results from TCRdb running MiXCR on the multiplex PCR reads. The table records about half a million distinct CDR3 sequences, 20% of them present only once.

Sequenced input: blood. The chain links TRBV27 to TRBJ1-5, with D maybe TRBD1 (6 bases). This TCR was recovered from a man aged 40-49 years with Graves' ophthalmopathy. The CDR3: CASRGQGGNQPQHF. The CDR3 coding sequence is TGTGCCAGCCGGGGGCAGGGTGGCAATCAGCCCCAGCATTTT.